This T cell receptor (beta chain) derives from a study of blood T cell repertoires in COVID-19. Germline V gene data show CDR1 as SNHLY and CDR2 as FYNNEI. The V and J ends lost 6 bases and 5 bases, in that order; junction bases with no gene match: 10. This CDR3 has 15 amino acids. Method: immunoSEQ multiplex PCR; TCRdb's copy keeps in-frame clones and lacks some. The sample yields approximately 100,000 clones, about 92% seen once. The sample was peripheral blood. This clonotype was sampled from a man aged 45-60 years with active COVID-19. This chain connects TRBV2 to TRBJ2-5; 9 bases fit TRBD2. As DNA, the CDR3 is TGTGCCAGCAGGGAGACTCGGACTAGCGCCGAGACCCAGTACTTC. This sequence encodes CASRETRTSAETQYF. Complete variable domain (other parts from reference TRBV2 and TRBJ2-5): EPEVTQTPSHQVTQMGQEVILRCVPISNHLYFYWYRQILGQKVEFLVSFYNNEISEKSEIFDDQFSVERPDGSNFTLKIRSTKLEDSAMYFCASRETRTSAETQYFGPGTRLLVL.